The 12 T cell receptor beta chains in this list originate from one sample, sequenced in a study of tumor-infiltrating lymphocytes in primary liver carcinoma. With a constant-region primer, TCR beta cDNA was made from 450 to 650 ng of total RNA. Investigators got TCR beta libraries out of three nested multiplex PCR rounds, done with slightly modified ARM-PCR. A C-beta reverse primer and TRBV1-TRBV30 forward primers served in each of the first two PCR rounds, at ten to eleven cycles apiece. TCRdb redid the calling of the multiplex PCR reads with MiXCR, one entry per CDR3 protein. The repertoire has approximately 53,000 distinct CDR3 sequences, approximately 80% of them found once; the top ten carry approximately 25%. Total RNA and DNA came together from 20-30 mg of bulk tissue without cell sorting. Sequencing used liver tumor tissue from sampling region 5. Documented subset: tumor region T5, tumor centre. The receptor source for this set is a man aged 40-49 years with primary liver carcinoma and hepatitis B virus infection.

This clonotype was counted once. The rearrangement uses TRBV28 and TRBJ2-7; D is undetermined. Germline loops: CDR1 MDHEN, CDR2 SYDVKM. CDR3 length equals 14 residues. V lost 5 bases and J lost 1, with 12 bases in between. The CDR3 is CASSDGLVSYEQYF. As DNA, the CDR3 is TGTGCCAGCAGTGATGGCCTTGTATCCTACGAGCAGTACTTC.

Notes on this clonotype: The conserved phenylalanine or tryptophan is not found at the CDR3 terminus, so this likely reflects a read error. V is TRBV4-1 and J is TRBJ2-7; no definite D call. CDR1 is MGHRA, CDR2 YSYEKL, per germline. Trimming took 4 bases from V and 7 from J, leaving 20 bases between them. The CDR3 extends over 15 amino acids. As DNA, the CDR3 is TGCGCCAGCAGCCGAGGATTCCAACTGGGAAATGAGCAGTACTAC. As protein: CASSRGFQLGNEQYY.

Concerning this clonotype itself: The germline gene is not matched at one end of the junction; a read error may be the cause. V gene TRBV6-1 combines with J gene TRBJ2-7, with 7 bases identical to TRBD2. CDR1 is MNHNS and CDR2 is SASEGT in the germline V gene. The CDR3 totals 13 residues. CDR3 sequence reads: CASGEARLAVQYF. The DNA of the CDR3 is TGTGCCAGCGGTGAAGCGCGGCTAGCGGTCCAGTATTTC.

This chain connects TRBV5-8 to TRBJ1-1; maybe TRBD1 (5 bases). This CDR3 comprises 18 residues. In germline, CDR1 is SGHTS, CDR2 YDEGEE. With 3 bases removed from V and 1 base from J, the gap between germline ends came to 22 bases. The CDR3, as DNA: TGTGCCAGCAGCTCCTCAGACAGCCTGAGAAGTTCGAACACTGAAGCTTTCTTT. It translates to CASSSSDSLRSSNTEAFF.

Details on this clonotype: Germline is not matched at one junction end, which may reflect a read error. The rearrangement joins TRBV11-2 to TRBJ1-6; D ambiguous. The CDR3 has 13 amino acids. Germline CDR1 SGHAT, CDR2 FQNNGV. CDR3: CASAGSNNSPLRF. CDR3 DNA sequence: TGTGCCAGCGCGGGCAGTAATAATTCACCCCTCCGCTTT.

This clonotype was picked up many times. The chain joins TRBV2 to TRBJ2-1, with 7 bases matching TRBD1. Germline assignment: CDR1 SNHLY and CDR2 FYNNEI. The CDR3 has 13 amino acids. V shed 4 bases and J 8 bases; nucleotides not matched to a gene: 5. The CDR3 spells CASSASRGHEQFF. CDR3 sequence (DNA): TGTGCCAGCAGTGCTTCGAGGGGGCATGAGCAGTTCTTC. The full variable domain, in which reference TRBV2 and TRBJ2-1 provide the parts outside the CDR3, is EPEVTQTPSHQVTQMGQEVILRCVPISNHLYFYWYRQILGQKVEFLVSFYNNEISEKSEIFDDQFSVERPDGSNFTLKIRSTKLEDSAMYFCASSASRGHEQFFGPGTRLTVL.

By share of the sample, this clonotype is medium-sized. The V gene is TRBV4-3, the J gene TRBJ2-7, with TRBD1 matching over 8 bases. Germline V CDR1 and CDR2: LGHNA, YSLEER. Trimming removed 1 base from V and 2 bases from J; junction bases left unmatched: 7. The length of the CDR3 is 16 residues. The CDR3 reads CASSQGLGQAAYEQYF. Here the CDR3 DNA reads TGCGCCAGCAGCCAAGGCCTGGGACAGGCTGCCTACGAGCAGTACTTC.

There are a few counts of this clonotype. The chain is built from TRBV6-2 or TRBV6-3 and TRBJ2-1, with D perhaps matching TRBD2 (6 bases). V was clipped by 6 bases and J by 16 bases, with 28 bases between them. The CDR3 is 15 amino acids. Germline V lookup: CDR1 MNHEY, CDR2 SVGEGT. CDR3 protein: CASRESGTAYNEYFF. Written as DNA, the CDR3 is TGTGCCAGCAGGGAGTCCGGGACTGCCTACAATGAGTACTTCTTC.

V gene TRBV7-9 combines with J gene TRBJ2-3; 10 nucleotides line up with TRBD2. Germline lookup yields CDR1 SEHNR and CDR2 FQNEAQ (reference sequence). V shed 1 base, J shed 6 bases, and the junction held 13 bases outside the gene matches. CDR3 length: 18 amino acids. CDR3 residues: CASSLGASGSGGMDTQYF. Written as DNA, the CDR3 is TGTGCCAGCAGCTTAGGTGCTAGCGGGAGCGGCGGCATGGATACGCAGTATTTT.

As concerns this clonotype: The conserved closing phenylalanine or tryptophan is absent in this CDR3, likely reflecting a read error. The chain employs TRBV14 and TRBJ2-1; D unclear. The CDR3 has 16 amino acids. Per the germline V gene, CDR1 is SGHDN and CDR2 is FVKESK. The CDR3 sequence: CTSSAVAGWVNNEQFS. In nucleotides, the CDR3 is TGTACCAGCAGTGCCGTAGCTGGATGGGTAAACAATGAGCAGTTCTCC.

Turning to this clonotype: The conserved phenylalanine or tryptophan is not found at the CDR3 terminus, so this likely reflects a read error. The DNA is left out, because the CDR3 cannot be placed on it with certainty; the CDR3 is given as TCRdb lists it. The chain employs TRBV11-1 and TRBJ2-4; the D call of TRBD2 is as the table states it, not checked on the DNA. Including both end residues, the CDR3 is 17 amino acids long. Germline-derived CDR1 and CDR2 are SGHAT and FQDESV (reference sequence). CDR3: CASSFPWTSGTKNIQHL.

About this clonotype itself: The CDR3 does not close with the conserved phenylalanine or tryptophan, likely indicating a read error. The limits of the CDR3 on the DNA are not certain, so only TCRdb's listed CDR3 is given. This chain connects TRBV11-2 to TRBJ2-3; no DNA check was done on the table's D call, TRBD1. Germline loops: CDR1 SGHAT, CDR2 FQNNGV. From its first to its last residue, the CDR3 has 14 amino acids. Here the CDR3 reads CVSSPPGRADTQCL.